This TCR beta chain was sequenced during a study of shared clonotypes between healthy human individuals. Study-level results: Sharing of clonotypes among donors was expected to vary with sequencing depth. Despite large depth, sorted-subset datasets appeared incompletely sequenced. Clonotypes not shared had lower generation probabilities than those common to all four donors.

Methods used by the authors: Junction-only immunoSEQ sequences carried no quality scores, so filtering differed. Here immunoSEQ multiplex PCR was the method, and the copy in TCRdb shows in-frame clones only, minus some. From that table come the V and J calls and clone size; the DNA was used to work out D and trimming. Seen here are under 2,500,000 clones, under 97% observed once, and the top ten hold 0.13%. CDR1 and CDR2 (germline): LNHDA, SQIVND (reference sequence). The CDR3 has 14 amino acids. V was cut by 3 bases and J by 4 bases, with 12 bases left in between. Comment on this clone: Antigen specificity is unknown.

The sequencing input was naive CD4+ T cells sorted from blood. Stated subset: CD45RA+ positively selected. The genes are TRBV19 and TRBJ1-2; D is unresolved. This TCR was sampled from a man aged 18 to 29 in good health. The CDR3 sequence is CASSMAWVVYGYTF. CDR3 DNA: TGTGCCAGTAGTATGGCCTGGGTAGTCTATGGCTACACCTTC.